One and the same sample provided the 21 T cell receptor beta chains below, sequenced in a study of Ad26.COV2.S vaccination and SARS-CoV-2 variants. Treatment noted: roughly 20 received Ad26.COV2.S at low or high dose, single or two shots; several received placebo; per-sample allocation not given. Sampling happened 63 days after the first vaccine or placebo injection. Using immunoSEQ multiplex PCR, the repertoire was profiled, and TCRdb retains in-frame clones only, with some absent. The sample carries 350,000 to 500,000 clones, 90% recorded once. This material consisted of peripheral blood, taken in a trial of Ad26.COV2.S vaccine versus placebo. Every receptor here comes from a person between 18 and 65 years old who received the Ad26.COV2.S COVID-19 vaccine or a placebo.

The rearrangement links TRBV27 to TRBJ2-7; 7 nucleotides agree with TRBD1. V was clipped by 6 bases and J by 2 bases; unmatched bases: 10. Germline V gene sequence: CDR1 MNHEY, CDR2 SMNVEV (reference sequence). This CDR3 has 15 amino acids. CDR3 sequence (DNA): TGTGCCAGCAGACGGGACAGATCGATAACCTACGAGCAGTACTTC. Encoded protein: CASRRDRSITYEQYF.

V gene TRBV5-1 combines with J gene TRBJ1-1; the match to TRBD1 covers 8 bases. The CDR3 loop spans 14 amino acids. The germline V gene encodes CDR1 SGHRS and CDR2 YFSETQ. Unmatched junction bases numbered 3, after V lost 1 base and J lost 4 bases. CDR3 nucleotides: TGCGCCAGCAGCTTGCCCACAGGGGGCACTGAAGCTTTCTTT. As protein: CASSLPTGGTEAFF.

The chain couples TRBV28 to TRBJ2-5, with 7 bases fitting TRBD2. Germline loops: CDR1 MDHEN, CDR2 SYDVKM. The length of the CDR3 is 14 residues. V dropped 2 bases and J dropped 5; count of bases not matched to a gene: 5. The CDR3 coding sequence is TGTGCCAGCAGTTTAGCAGCCGGGAGGGAGACCCAGTACTTC. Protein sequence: CASSLAAGRETQYF.

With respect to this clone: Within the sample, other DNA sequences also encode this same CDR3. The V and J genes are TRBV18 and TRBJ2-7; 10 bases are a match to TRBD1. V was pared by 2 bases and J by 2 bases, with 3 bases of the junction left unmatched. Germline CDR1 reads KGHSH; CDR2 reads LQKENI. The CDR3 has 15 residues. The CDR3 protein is CASSPTGTGAYEQYF. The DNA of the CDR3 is TGTGCCAGCTCACCAACCGGGACAGGGGCCTACGAGCAGTACTTC.

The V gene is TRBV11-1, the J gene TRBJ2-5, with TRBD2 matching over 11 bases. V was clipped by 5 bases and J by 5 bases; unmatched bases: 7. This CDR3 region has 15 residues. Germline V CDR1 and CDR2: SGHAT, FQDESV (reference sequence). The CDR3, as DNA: TGTGCCAGCAGCCTCCTAGCGGGAGGTTTTGAGACCCAGTACTTC. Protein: CASSLLAGGFETQYF.

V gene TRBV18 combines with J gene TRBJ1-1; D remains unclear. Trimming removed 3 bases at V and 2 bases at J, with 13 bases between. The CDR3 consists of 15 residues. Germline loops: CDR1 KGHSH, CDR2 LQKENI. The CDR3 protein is CASSPSRVTNTEAFF. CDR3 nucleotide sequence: TGTGCCAGCTCACCTTCCCGGGTTACTAACACTGAAGCTTTCTTT. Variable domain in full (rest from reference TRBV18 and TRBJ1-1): NAGVMQNPRHLVRRRGQEARLRCSPMKGHSHVYWYRQLPEEGLKFMVYLQKENIIDESGMPKERFSAEFPKEGPSILRIQQVVRGDSAAYFCASSPSRVTNTEAFFGQGTRLTVV.

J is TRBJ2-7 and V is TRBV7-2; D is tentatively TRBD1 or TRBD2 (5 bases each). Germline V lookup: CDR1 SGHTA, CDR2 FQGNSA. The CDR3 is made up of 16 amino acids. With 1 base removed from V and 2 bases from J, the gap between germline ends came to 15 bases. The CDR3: CASSLGRRGSPYEQYF. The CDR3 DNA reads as TGTGCCAGCAGCTTAGGGCGACGGGGCAGCCCCTACGAGCAGTACTTC.

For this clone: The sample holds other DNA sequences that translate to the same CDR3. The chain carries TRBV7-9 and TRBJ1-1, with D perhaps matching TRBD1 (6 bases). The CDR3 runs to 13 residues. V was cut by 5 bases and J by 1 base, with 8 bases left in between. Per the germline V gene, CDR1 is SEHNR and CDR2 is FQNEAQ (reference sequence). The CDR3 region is CASSRTANTEAFF. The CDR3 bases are TGTGCCAGCAGCCGGACAGCGAACACTGAAGCTTTCTTT. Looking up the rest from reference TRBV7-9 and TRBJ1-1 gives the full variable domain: DTGVSQNPRHKITKRGQNVTFRCDPISEHNRLYWYRQTLGQGPEFLTYFQNEAQLEKSRLLSDRFSAERPKGSFSTLEIQRTEQGDSAMYLCASSRTANTEAFFGQGTRLTVV.

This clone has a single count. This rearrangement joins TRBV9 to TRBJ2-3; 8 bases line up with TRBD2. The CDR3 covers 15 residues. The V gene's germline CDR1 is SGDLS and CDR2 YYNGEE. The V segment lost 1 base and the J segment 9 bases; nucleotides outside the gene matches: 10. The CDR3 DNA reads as TGTGCCAGCAGCGTACGGGAGGGAGCCCCTGGGACGCAGTATTTT. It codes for CASSVREGAPGTQYF.

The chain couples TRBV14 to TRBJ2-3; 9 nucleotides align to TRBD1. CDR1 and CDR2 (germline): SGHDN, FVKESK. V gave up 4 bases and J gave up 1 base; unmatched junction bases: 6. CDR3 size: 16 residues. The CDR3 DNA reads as TGTGCCAGCAGCCCCTCCAGGACAGGGGGCACAGATACGCAGTATTTT. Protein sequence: CASSPSRTGGTDTQYF.

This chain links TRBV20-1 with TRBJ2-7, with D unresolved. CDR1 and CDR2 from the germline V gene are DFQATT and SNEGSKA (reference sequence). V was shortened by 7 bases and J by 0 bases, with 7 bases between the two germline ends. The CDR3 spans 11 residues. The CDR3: CSGEVSYEQYF. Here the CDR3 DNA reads TGCAGTGGAGAGGTCTCCTACGAGCAGTACTTC.

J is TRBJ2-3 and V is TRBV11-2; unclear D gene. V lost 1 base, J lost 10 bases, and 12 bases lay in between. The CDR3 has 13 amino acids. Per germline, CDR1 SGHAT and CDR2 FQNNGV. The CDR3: CASSLGPASPQYF. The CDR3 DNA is TGTGCCAGCAGCTTAGGGCCGGCTAGTCCGCAGTATTTT.

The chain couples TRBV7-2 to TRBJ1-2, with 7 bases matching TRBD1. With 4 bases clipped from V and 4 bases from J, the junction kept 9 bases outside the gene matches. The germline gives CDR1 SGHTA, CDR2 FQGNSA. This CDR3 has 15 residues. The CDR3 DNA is TGTGCCAGCAGCTCTCGGACAGGAAGTATCTATGGCTACACCTTC. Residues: CASSSRTGSIYGYTF.

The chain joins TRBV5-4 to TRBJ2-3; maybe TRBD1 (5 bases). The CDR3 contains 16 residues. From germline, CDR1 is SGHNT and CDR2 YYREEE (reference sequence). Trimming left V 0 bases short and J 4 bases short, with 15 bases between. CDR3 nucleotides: TGTGCCAGCAGCTTGGGTACCAGGACAAAGGCAGATACGCAGTATTTT. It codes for CASSLGTRTKADTQYF. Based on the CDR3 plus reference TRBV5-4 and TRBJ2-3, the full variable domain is ETGVTQSPTHLIKTRGQQVTLRCSSQSGHNTVSWYQQALGQGPQFIFQYYREEENGRGNFPPRFSGLQFPNYSSELNVNALELDDSALYLCASSLGTRTKADTQYFGPGTRLTVL.

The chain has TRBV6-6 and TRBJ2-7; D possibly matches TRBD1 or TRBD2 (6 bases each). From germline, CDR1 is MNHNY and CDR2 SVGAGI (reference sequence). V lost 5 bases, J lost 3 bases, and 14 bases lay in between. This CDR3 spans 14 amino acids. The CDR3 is CASSLGGIFYEQYF. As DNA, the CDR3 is TGTGCCAGCAGTCTAGGGGGGATTTTCTACGAGCAGTACTTC.

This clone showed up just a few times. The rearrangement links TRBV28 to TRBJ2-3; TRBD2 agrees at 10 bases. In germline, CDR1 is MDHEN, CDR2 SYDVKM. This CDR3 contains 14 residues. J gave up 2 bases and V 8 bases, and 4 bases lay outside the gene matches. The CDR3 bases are TGTGCCAGCCAGCGGGAGGGAAACACAGATACGCAGTATTTT. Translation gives CASQREGNTDTQYF.

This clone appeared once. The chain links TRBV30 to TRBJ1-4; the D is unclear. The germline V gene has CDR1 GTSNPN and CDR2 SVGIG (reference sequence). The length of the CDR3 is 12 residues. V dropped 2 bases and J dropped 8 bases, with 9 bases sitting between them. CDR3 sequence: CAWSILGEKLFF. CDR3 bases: TGTGCCTGGAGTATCCTCGGCGAAAAACTGTTTTTT. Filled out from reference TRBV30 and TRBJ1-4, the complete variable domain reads SQTIHQWPATLVQPVGSPLSLECTVEGTSNPNLYWYRQAAGRGLQLLFYSVGIGQISSEVPQNLSASRPQDRQFILSSKKLLLSDSGFYLCAWSILGEKLFFGSGTQLSVL.

The CDR3 sequence: CASSPSHLYEQYF. The CDR3 DNA follows: TGTGCCAGCTCACCAAGTCATCTCTACGAGCAGTACTTC. The rearrangement links TRBV18 to TRBJ2-7; the D is unclear. V was trimmed by 2 bases and J by 3 bases, leaving 8 bases between them. Germline CDR1 reads KGHSH; CDR2 reads LQKENI. This CDR3 comprises 13 residues. The whole variable domain, filled in from reference TRBV18 and TRBJ2-7, reads NAGVMQNPRHLVRRRGQEARLRCSPMKGHSHVYWYRQLPEEGLKFMVYLQKENIIDESGMPKERFSAEFPKEGPSILRIQQVVRGDSAAYFCASSPSHLYEQYFGPGTRLTVT.

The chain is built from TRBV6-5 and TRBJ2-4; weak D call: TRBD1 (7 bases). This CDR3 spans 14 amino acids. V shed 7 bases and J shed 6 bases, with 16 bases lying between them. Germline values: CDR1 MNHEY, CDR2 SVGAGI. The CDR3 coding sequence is TGTGCCAGCACCCCGCAGGGGGGCGGAAACATTCAGTACTTC. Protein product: CASTPQGGGNIQYF.

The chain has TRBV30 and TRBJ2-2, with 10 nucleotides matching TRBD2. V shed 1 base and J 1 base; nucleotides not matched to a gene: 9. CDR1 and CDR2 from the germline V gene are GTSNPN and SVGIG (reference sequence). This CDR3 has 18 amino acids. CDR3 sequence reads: CAWSDYLPSGRNTGELFF. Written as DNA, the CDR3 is TGTGCCTGGAGTGACTATTTGCCTAGCGGGAGGAACACCGGGGAGCTGTTTTTT.

Here the CDR3 DNA reads TGTGCCAGCAGCCAAGCGAGGACTACCAAGAGCTCCTACAATGAGCAGTTCTTC. This sequence encodes CASSQARTTKSSYNEQFF. The J gene is TRBJ2-1, the V gene TRBV14, with D possibly TRBD2 on 6 matching bases. The V end lost 1 base, the J end lost 0 bases, and 16 bases lay between the germline ends. Germline assignment: CDR1 SGHDN and CDR2 FVKESK. This CDR3 is 18 amino acids long.